A single TCR beta chain is shown here with its context. Its target is not known. Sequencing used cDNA as its template, made by extracting RNA and reverse transcribing it. The protocol was immunoSEQ multiplex PCR, while the TCRdb copy is restricted to in-frame clones and leaves out a portion. The table has 140,000 to 150,000 clones, roughly three fifths seen once. It was from alopecia areata patients that lesional scalp punch biopsies and peripheral blood were collected. The source of the sample is a study of CD8+ T cells in alopecia areata. Across the whole study: It was oral tofacitinib, at 5 to 10 mg twice daily, that treated patients received. Findings of the study overall: Across lesional scalp, and particularly alopecia totalis/universalis, clonality surpassed that of normal scalp.

Germline V CDR1 and CDR2: SGHAT, FQNNGV. V lost 6 bases to trimming and J lost 8 bases; unmatched junction nucleotides: 12. This CDR3 comprises 15 residues. The origin of this receptor is a human donor with alopecia areata. The sequenced sample was CD4+ T cells sorted from blood, obtained at week 0. The V and J genes are TRBV11-2 and TRBJ1-4; 7 positions match TRBD1. CDR3 in amino acids: CASSGLRGRREKLFF. Written as DNA, the CDR3 is TGTGCCAGCAGTGGCCTAAGGGGGCGCCGGGAAAAACTGTTTTTT.